This T cell receptor beta chain was profiled in a study of regulatory T cells in long-lasting Graves disease. Assembly of TCR beta libraries relied on iRepertoire HTBI primers together with Arm-PCR of CDR3 regions. A single record per CDR3 protein comes from TCRdb applying MiXCR to the multiplex PCR reads. This sample carries roughly 490,000 distinct CDR3 sequences, about 22% of them seen once, and the ten largest clones take 10% to 15%. Germline lookup yields CDR1 KGHSY and CDR2 FQNENV. This CDR3 region has 13 residues. V was clipped by 4 bases and J by 6 bases; unmatched bases: 3. Time point: persistent/refractory GD, antithyroid drugs over 5 years with positive TRAb. From RNA extracted from PBMCs, the TCR library was made. In this sample, this clonotype turned up many times. What it recognizes is unknown. Overall study results and limits: Sample size, which was small, may have reduced accuracy.

The chain carries TRBV16 and TRBJ1-2; 9 bases are a match to TRBD1. The TCR was taken from a female donor with Graves disease. This specimen was peripheral blood mononuclear cells (PBMCs), taken when the disease was refractory, from a patient treated with antithyroid drugs. The CDR3 region is CASSRGQGDGYTF. The CDR3 region has the DNA TGTGCCAGCAGCCGGGGACAGGGAGATGGCTACACCTTC.